This T cell receptor (beta chain) was sequenced in a study of blood T cell repertoires in COVID-19. Germline trimming cut 5 bases from V and 5 bases from J; bases unmatched to any gene: 9. The germline gives CDR1 SGHTA, CDR2 FQGNSA. The CDR3 spans 16 residues. The method was immunoSEQ multiplex PCR; TCRdb's version includes in-frame clones alone and lacks a portion of them. The sample lists over 200,000 clones; more than 85% were seen once. The sample comprised PBMCs or T cells enriched from blood (not recorded which). The sequence derives from a man aged 40-49 years who had recovered from COVID-19. The chain joins TRBV7-2 to TRBJ2-1; 10 nucleotides agree with TRBD2. CDR3 in DNA: TGTGCCAGCAGCGACAGTAGCGGGAGGTCTAACAATGAGCAGTTCTTC. Protein product: CASSDSSGRSNNEQFF.